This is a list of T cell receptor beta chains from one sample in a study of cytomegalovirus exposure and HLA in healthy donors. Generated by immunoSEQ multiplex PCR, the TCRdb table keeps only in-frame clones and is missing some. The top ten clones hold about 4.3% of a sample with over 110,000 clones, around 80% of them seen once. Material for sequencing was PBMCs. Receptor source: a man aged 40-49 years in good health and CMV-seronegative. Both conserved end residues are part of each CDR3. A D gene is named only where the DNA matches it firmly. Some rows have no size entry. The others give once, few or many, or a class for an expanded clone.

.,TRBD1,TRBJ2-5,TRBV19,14,TGTGCCAGTATGGGACAGGCCCGCGGGGAGACCCAGTACTTC,CASMGQARGETQYF
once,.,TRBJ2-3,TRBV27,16,TGTGCCAGCAGTTTGTTGTCTAGAAAATACACAGATACGCAGTATTTT,CASSLLSRKYTDTQYF
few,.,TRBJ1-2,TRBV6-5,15,TGTGCCAGCAGCTCCGAGGCAGGGGTTGGCTATGGCTACACCTTC,CASSSEAGVGYGYTF
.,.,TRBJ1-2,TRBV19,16,TGTGCCAGTAGTATAGGTAGGACAGAAGTAAACTATGGCTACACCTTC,CASSIGRTEVNYGYTF
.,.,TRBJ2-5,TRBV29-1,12,TGCAGCGTTGAGCGCCAGGAAGAGACCCAGTACTTC,CSVERQEETQYF
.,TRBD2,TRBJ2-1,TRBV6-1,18,TGTGCCAGCAGTGGGAGACTAGCGGAGACAAGCTCCTACAATGAGCAGTTCTTC,CASSGRLAETSSYNEQFF
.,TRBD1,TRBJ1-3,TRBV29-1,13,TGCAGCGTAGAGGACAGGGAAAGAAACACCATATATTTT,CSVEDRERNTIYF
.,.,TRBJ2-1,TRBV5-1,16,TGCGCCAGCAGCTTGAACCCCCGTAGCTCCTACAATGAGCAGTTCTTC,CASSLNPRSSYNEQFF
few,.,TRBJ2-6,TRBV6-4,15,TGTGCCAGCAGTGCCACAGGTGTTGGGGCCAACGTCCTGACTTTC,CASSATGVGANVLTF
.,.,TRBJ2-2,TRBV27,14,TGTGCCAGCAGTTTAACAGGGGGGGCCGGGGAGCTGTTTTTT,CASSLTGGAGELFF
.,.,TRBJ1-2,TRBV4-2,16,TGTGCCAGCAGCCGAGGCCCTGAGGGGGAGGGCGGGGGCTACACCTTC,CASSRGPEGEGGGYTF
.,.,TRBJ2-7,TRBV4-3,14,TGCGCCAGCAGCCAAGATCGGGGTGTAAACGAGCAGTACTTC,CASSQDRGVNEQYF
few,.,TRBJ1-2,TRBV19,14,TGTGCCAGTTTCGGGACAATAAGGGACTATGGCTACACCTTC,CASFGTIRDYGYTF
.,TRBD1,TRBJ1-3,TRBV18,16,TGTGCCAGCTCACCAGTGACAGGGAGGTCTGGAAACACCATATATTTT,CASSPVTGRSGNTIYF
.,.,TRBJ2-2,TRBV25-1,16,TGTGCCAGCAGTGTGTTATCTACAGGGCGGACCGGGGAGCTGTTTTTT,CASSVLSTGRTGELFF
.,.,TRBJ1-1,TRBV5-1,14,TGCGCCAGCAGCGACAATCAACCGAACACTGAAGCTTTCTTT,CASSDNQPNTEAFF
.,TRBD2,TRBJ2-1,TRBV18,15,TGTGCCAGCTCAAGTTGGACTAGCGGGGGGGATGAGCAGTTCTTC,CASSSWTSGGDEQFF
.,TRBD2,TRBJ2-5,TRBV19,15,TGTGCCAGTACCCCACAGGGACTAGCCCAGGAGACCCAGTACTTC,CASTPQGLAQETQYF
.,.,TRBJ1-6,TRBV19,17,TGTGCCAGTAGTATGGGCAGGAGGAGCTCCTATAATTCCCCCCTCCACTTT,CASSMGRRSSYNSPLHF
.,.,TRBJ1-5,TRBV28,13,TGTGCCAGCAACACAGGTCTAAATCAGCCCCAGCATTTT,CASNTGLNQPQHF
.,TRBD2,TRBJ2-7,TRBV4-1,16,TGCGCCAGCAGCCAGTCTAGCGGGGGGGCTCCTTACGAGCAGTACTTC,CASSQSSGGAPYEQYF
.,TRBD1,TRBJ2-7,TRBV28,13,TGTGCCAGCAAGAGGACAGGGAACTACGAGCAGTACTTC,CASKRTGNYEQYF
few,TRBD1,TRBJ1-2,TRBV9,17,TGTGCCAGCAGTGACGACAGGGGGCGAGGGGCTAACTATGGCTACACCTTC,CASSDDRGRGANYGYTF
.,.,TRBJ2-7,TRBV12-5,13,TGTGCTAGTGGTTTGGCCAGGGGTTACGAGCAGTACTTC,CASGLARGYEQYF
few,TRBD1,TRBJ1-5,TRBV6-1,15,TGTGCCAGCAGTGACAGGGGGGCTAGCAATCAGCCCCAGCATTTT,CASSDRGASNQPQHF
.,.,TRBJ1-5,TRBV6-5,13,TGTGCCAGCAAGGGGGGGCACAATCAGCCCCAGCATTTT,CASKGGHNQPQHF
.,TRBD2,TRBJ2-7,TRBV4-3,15,TGCGCCAGCAGCCACCGGGGGGATGGCCCCTACGAGCAGTACTTC,CASSHRGDGPYEQYF
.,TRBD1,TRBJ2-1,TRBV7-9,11,TGTGCCTTTGATCCGGGACAGGCTCCGTTCTTC,CAFDPGQAPFF
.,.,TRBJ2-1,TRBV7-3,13,TGTGCCAGCAGCTCGAATCAGGGAAATGAGCAGTTCTTC,CASSSNQGNEQFF
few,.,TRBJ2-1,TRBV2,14,TGTGCCAGCAGTGAAGAGGGGGTGGGCAATGAGCAGTTCTTC,CASSEEGVGNEQFF
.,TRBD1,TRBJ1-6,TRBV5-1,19,TGCGCCAGCAGCTCCCGGTCGGACAGGAGCCTCTCCTATAATTCACCCCTCCACTTT,CASSSRSDRSLSYNSPLHF
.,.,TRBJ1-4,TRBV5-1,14,TGCGCCAGCAGCCCAGATAGCACTAATGAAAAACTGTTTTTT,CASSPDSTNEKLFF
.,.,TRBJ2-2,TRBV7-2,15,TGTGCCAGCAGCTTAGTCGGGAATTTGATGAGGGAGCTGTTTTTT,CASSLVGNLMRELFF
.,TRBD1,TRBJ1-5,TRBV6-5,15,TGTGCCAGCAGTTACACGACAGGGGTTGATCAGCCCCAGCATTTT,CASSYTTGVDQPQHF
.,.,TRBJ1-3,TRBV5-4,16,TGTGCCAGCAGCTTGGACGCGGGGAGGACTGGAAACACCATATATTTT,CASSLDAGRTGNTIYF
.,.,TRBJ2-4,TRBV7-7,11,TGTGCTAGCAGCTCTAGACAGAGTTCGTACTTC,CASSSRQSSYF
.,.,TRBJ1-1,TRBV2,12,TGTGCCAGTGGGGCTCTGAACACTGAAGCTTTCTTT,CASGALNTEAFF
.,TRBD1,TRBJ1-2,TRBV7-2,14,TGTGCCAGCAGCCTAAACCGGGACAGGGATGGCTACACCTTC,CASSLNRDRDGYTF
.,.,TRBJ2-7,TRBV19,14,TGTGCCAGTAGTATGGGTCAGGGGTCCTACGAGCAGTACTTC,CASSMGQGSYEQYF
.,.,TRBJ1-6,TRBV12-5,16,TGTGCTAGTGGTTTGGTAGTGGCAGGCTATAATTCACCCCTCCACTTT,CASGLVVAGYNSPLHF
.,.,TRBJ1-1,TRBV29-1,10,TGCAGCGCCCGACAAAATGAAGCTTTCTTT,CSARQNEAFF
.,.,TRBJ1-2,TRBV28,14,TGTGCCAGCAGTCTGAGGACAGCTAACTATGGCTACACCTTC,CASSLRTANYGYTF
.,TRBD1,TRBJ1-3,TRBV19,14,TGTGCCACCCGGACAGGGGGTACTGGAAACACCATATATTTT,CATRTGGTGNTIYF
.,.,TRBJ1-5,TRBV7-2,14,TGTGCCAGCAGCTTAGGCCAGGGTAGTCAGCCCCAGCATTTT,CASSLGQGSQPQHF
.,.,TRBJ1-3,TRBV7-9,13,TGTGCCAGCAGCTTGTTCCTCGGAAACACCATATATTTT,CASSLFLGNTIYF
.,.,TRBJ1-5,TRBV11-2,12,TGTGCCAGCAGCCCCACAGATCAGCCCCAGCATTTT,CASSPTDQPQHF
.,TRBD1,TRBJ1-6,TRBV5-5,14,TGTGCCAGCAGCTCCGACAGGGAGACTTCACCCCTCCACTTT,CASSSDRETSPLHF
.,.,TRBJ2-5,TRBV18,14,TGTGCCAGCTCACCACAGTATGCGGGAGAGACCCAGTACTTC,CASSPQYAGETQYF
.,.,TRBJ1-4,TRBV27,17,TGTGCCAGCAGTTATCTCCCACACAGGCCGGGAGATGAAAAACTGTTTTTT,CASSYLPHRPGDEKLFF
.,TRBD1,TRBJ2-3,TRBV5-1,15,TGCGCCAGCAGCCGGACAGGGGACCGCACAGATACGCAGTATTTT,CASSRTGDRTDTQYF
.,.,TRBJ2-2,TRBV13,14,TGTGCCAGCAGCTTATGGCGAGGCACCGGGGAGCTGTTTTTT,CASSLWRGTGELFF
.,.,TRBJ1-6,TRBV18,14,TGTGCCAGCTCACCACAACAGGGTAATTCACCCCTCCACTTT,CASSPQQGNSPLHF
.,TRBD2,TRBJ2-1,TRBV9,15,TGTGCCAGCAGCGTGCGACTAGCGGGGGACAATGAGCAGTTCTTC,CASSVRLAGDNEQFF
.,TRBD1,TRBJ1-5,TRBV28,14,TGTGCCAGCAGCCTTGGACAGGGTAATCAGCCCCAGCATTTT,CASSLGQGNQPQHF
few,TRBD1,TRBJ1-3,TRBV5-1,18,TGCGCCAGCAGCTTGGTACAGGGGACGTATTTCTCTGGAAACACCATATATTTT,CASSLVQGTYFSGNTIYF
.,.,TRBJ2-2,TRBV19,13,TGTGCCATAAGGGACACCTACACCGGGGAGCTGTTTTTT,CAIRDTYTGELFF
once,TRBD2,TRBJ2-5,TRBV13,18,TGTGCCAGCAGCTTACGGCGGGGGGGCCTATTTCTAGAAGAGACCCAGTACTTC,CASSLRRGGLFLEETQYF
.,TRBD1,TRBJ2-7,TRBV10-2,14,TGCGCCAGCAGCACCGGGACAGGAGCCTACGAGCAGTACTTC,CASSTGTGAYEQYF
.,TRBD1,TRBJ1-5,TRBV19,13,TGTGCCAGTAGGAGCGCCGGGACAGAAGTACAGCATTTT,CASRSAGTEVQHF